Listed below are T cell receptor beta chains from one sample, sequenced in a study of vaccination and CD4 T cells after COVID-19. These receptors are not linked to any known antigen. TCRdb ran MiXCR on the PCR reads and lists one entry per CDR3 protein. Of about 14,000 distinct CDR3 sequences in the sample, about half were seen once. The sample here was CD4+ T cells from blood, cultured in vitro, taken before SARS-CoV-2 vaccination. The receptors stem from a human donor who had recovered from COVID-19. Both conserved end residues are part of each CDR3. D genes are given only for firm matches. Expanded clones are given a class, and other clones once, few, many or no size at all.

CDR3aa	CDR3nt	abundance	len	v_gene	j_gene	d_gene
CASSPPGGSAGSPLHF	TGTGCCAGCAGCCCCCCAGGAGGGAGCGCAGGGTCACCCCTCCACTTT	.	16	TRBV7-2	TRBJ1-6	.
CSARAGEGGFYEQYF	TGCAGTGCTAGAGCCGGGGAAGGGGGATTCTACGAGCAGTACTTC	.	15	TRBV20-1	TRBJ2-7	.
CASSQDPRSGETQYF	TGCGCCAGCAGCCAAGATCCCAGGTCCGGAGAGACCCAGTACTTC	.	15	TRBV4-1	TRBJ2-5	.
CASSLPGELFF	TGTGCCAGCAGTTTACCCGGGGAGCTGTTTTTT	few	11	TRBV6-2/TRBV6-3	TRBJ2-2	.
CASSIGGVYNSPLHF	TGTGCCAGTAGTATAGGAGGGGTTTATAATTCACCCCTCCACTTT	large	15	TRBV19	TRBJ1-6	.
CASRRPGLASTGELFF	TGTGCCAGCAGAAGACCGGGACTAGCAAGCACCGGGGAGCTGTTTTTT	.	16	TRBV27	TRBJ2-2	TRBD2
CASSLGPGENQPQHF	TGCGCCAGCAGCTTGGGGCCAGGGGAAAATCAGCCCCAGCATTTT	.	15	TRBV5-1	TRBJ1-5	.
CASSLGQGYGYTF	TGTGCCAGCAGCTTAGGACAGGGGTATGGCTACACCTTC	few	13	TRBV11-3	TRBJ1-2	TRBD1
CASSFRDNYGYTF	TGTGCCAGTAGTTTCAGGGATAATTATGGCTACACCTTC	.	13	TRBV19	TRBJ1-2	.
CSAGLAGAYEQYF	TGCAGTGCTGGACTAGCGGGAGCCTACGAGCAGTACTTC	few	13	TRBV20-1	TRBJ2-7	TRBD2
CASSIRGGQPRANTEAFF	TGTGCCAGTAGTATAAGAGGGGGACAGCCACGGGCAAACACTGAAGCTTTCTTT	.	18	TRBV19	TRBJ1-1	TRBD1
CSVETGENTEAFF	TGCAGCGTTGAGACCGGGGAGAACACTGAAGCTTTCTTT	.	13	TRBV29-1	TRBJ1-1	.
CASSDSASGRPDTQYF	TGTGCCAGCAGTGACTCGGCTAGCGGGAGACCAGATACGCAGTATTTT	.	16	TRBV6-4	TRBJ2-3	TRBD2
CASSLASGVLNTGELIF	TGTGCCAGCAGTTTAGCCAGCGGGGTCCTGAACACCGGGGAGCTGATTTTT	.	17	TRBV27	TRBJ2-2	TRBD2
CASTGAGNTAYNSPLHF	TGTGCCAGCACGGGAGCAGGGAATACCGCCTATAATTCACCCCTCCACTTT	once	17	TRBV28	TRBJ1-6	.
CASRDRGRTTEAFF	TGTGCCAGCAGGGACAGGGGGCGGACCACTGAAGCTTTCTTT	.	14	TRBV6-1	TRBJ1-1	TRBD1
CASSYWGDAGELFF	TGTGCCAGCAGTTACTGGGGAGATGCCGGGGAGCTGTTTTTT	.	14	TRBV6-5	TRBJ2-2	.
CATSDPRGQPQHF	TGTGCCACCAGTGATCCCCGGGGTCAGCCCCAGCATTTT	large	13	TRBV24-1	TRBJ1-5	.
CASSLSNSNQPQHF	TGTGCCAGCAGCTTATCGAATAGCAATCAGCCCCAGCATTTT	few	14	TRBV7-9	TRBJ1-5	.
CSARGLAGKWEQFF	TGCAGTGCTAGAGGACTAGCGGGAAAATGGGAGCAGTTCTTC	once	14	TRBV20-1	TRBJ2-1	TRBD2
CASSFRLGTEAFF	TGTGCCAGCAGCTTTCGTTTGGGCACTGAAGCTTTCTTT	.	13	TRBV14	TRBJ1-1	.
CASSASYNEQFF	TGTGCCAGCAGCGCCTCGTACAATGAGCAGTTCTTC	.	12	TRBV4-2	TRBJ2-1	.
CASSRPTGTSSYNSPLHF	TGTGCCAGCAGCCGACCGACAGGGACAAGCTCCTATAATTCACCCCTCCACTTT	few	18	TRBV7-2	TRBJ1-6	TRBD1
CASSEYGGAVETQYF	TGTGCCAGCAGTGAATATGGGGGGGCAGTAGAGACCCAGTACTTC	few	15	TRBV25-1	TRBJ2-5	.
CASSLTSGLETQYF	TGTGCCAGCAGCTTGACTAGCGGGTTAGAGACCCAGTACTTC	.	14	TRBV7-2	TRBJ2-5	TRBD2
CSADPRAGETQYF	TGCAGTGCGGACCCACGAGCAGGGGAGACCCAGTACTTC	few	13	TRBV20-1	TRBJ2-5	.
CASSLAGTFADTQYF	TGTGCCAGCAGCTTAGCGGGGACTTTTGCCGATACGCAGTATTTT	.	15	TRBV7-2	TRBJ2-3	.
CASSRRGTGELFF	TGTGCCAGCAGCCGCAGGGGTACCGGGGAGCTGTTTTTT	.	13	TRBV7-7	TRBJ2-2	.
CATSDRASGSTDTQYF	TGTGCCACCAGTGATCGAGCTAGCGGGAGCACAGATACGCAGTATTTT	.	16	TRBV24-1	TRBJ2-3	TRBD2
CAISELGGYQPQHF	TGTGCCATCAGTGAACTCGGTGGCTATCAGCCCCAGCATTTT	.	14	TRBV10-3	TRBJ1-5	.
CASSWGGELFF	TGCGCCAGCAGCTGGGGGGGGGAGCTGTTTTTT	.	11	TRBV4-3	TRBJ2-2	.
CASSDRGQTDTQYF	TGTGCCAGCAGTGATCGGGGACAAACAGATACGCAGTATTTT	.	14	TRBV6-4	TRBJ2-3	.